This note documents a single T cell receptor (beta chain) sequence. The data originate from a study of blood T cell repertoires in COVID-19. Study background: There were acute and convalescent COVID-19 samples, and they came from the United States, Italy and Spain.

Trimming stripped 8 bases from V and 3 bases from J, with 14 bases between. The CDR3 length is 12 residues. Germline CDR1 SQVTM, CDR2 ANQGSEA. Some clones are missing from TCRdb's copy, which holds only in-frame ones; the method was immunoSEQ multiplex PCR. The table lists some 250,000 clones, around nine tenths of them singletons. V gene TRBV29-1 combines with J gene TRBJ2-7; a weak D match, TRBD1 (6 bases). The sample comprised peripheral blood. The receptor's source is a woman in her 70s with active or convalescent COVID-19. The CDR3 protein is CSTTGIGYEQYF. Written as DNA, the CDR3 is TGCAGCACAACAGGGATAGGCTACGAGCAGTACTTC.